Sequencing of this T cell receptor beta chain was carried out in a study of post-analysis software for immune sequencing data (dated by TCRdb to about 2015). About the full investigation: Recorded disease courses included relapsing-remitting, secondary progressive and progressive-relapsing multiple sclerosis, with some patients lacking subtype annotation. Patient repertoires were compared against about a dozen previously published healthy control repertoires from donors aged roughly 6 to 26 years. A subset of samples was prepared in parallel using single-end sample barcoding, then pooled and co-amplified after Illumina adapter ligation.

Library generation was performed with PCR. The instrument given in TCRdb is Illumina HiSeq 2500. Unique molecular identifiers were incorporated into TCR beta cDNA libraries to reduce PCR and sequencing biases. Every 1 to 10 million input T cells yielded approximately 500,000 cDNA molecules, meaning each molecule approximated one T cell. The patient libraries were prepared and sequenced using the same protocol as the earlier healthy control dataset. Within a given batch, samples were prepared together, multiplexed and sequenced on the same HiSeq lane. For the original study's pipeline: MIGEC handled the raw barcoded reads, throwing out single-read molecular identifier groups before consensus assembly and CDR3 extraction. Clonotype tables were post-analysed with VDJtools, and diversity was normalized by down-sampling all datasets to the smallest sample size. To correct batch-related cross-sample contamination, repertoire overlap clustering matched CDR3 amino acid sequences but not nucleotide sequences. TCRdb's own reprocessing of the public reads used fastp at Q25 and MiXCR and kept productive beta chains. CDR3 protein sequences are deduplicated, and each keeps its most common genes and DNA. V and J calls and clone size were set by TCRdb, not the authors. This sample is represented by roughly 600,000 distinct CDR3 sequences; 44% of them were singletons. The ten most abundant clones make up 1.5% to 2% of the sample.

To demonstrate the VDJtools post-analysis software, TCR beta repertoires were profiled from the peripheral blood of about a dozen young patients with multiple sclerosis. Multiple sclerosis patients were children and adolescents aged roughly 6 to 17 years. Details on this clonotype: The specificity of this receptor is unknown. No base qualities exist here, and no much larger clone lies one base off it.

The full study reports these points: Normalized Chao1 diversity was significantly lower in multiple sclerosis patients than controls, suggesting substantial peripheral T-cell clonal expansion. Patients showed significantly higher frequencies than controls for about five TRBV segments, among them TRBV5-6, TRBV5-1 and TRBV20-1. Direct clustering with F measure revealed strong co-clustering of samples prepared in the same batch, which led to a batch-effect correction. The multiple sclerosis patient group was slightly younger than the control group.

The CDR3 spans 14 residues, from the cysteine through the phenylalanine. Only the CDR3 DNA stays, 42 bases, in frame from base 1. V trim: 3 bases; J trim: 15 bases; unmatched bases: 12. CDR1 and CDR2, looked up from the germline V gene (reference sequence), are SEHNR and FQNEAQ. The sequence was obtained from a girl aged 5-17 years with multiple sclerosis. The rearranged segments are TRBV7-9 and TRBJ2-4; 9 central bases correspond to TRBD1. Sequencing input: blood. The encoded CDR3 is CASSLGQGGSGRYF. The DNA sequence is TGTGCCAGCAGCTTGGGACAGGGAGGTTCAGGACGGTACTTC. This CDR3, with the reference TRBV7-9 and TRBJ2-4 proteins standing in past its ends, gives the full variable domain DTGVSQNPRHKITKRGQNVTFRCDPISEHNRLYWYRQTLGQGPEFLTYFQNEAQLEKSRLLSDRFSAERPKGSFSTLEIQRTEQGDSAMYLCASSLGQGGSGRYFGAGTRLSVL.